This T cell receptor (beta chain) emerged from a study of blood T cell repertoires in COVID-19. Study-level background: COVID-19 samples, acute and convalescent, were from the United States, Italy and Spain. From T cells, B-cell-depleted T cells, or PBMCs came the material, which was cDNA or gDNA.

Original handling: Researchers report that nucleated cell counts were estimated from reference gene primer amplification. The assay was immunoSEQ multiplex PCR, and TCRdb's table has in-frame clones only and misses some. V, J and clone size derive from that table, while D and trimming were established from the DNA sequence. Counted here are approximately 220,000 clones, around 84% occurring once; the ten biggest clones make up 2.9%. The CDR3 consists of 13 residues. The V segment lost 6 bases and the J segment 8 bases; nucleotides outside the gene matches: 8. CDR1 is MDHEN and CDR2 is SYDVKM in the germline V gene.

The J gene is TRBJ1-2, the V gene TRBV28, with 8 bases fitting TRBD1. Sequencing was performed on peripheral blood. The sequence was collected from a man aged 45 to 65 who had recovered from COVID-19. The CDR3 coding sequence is TGTGCCAGCAGCTCGGACAGGGCGGGCGGCTACACCTTC. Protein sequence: CASSSDRAGGYTF.